This T cell receptor beta chain was retrieved from a study of T cells after yellow fever vaccination. The V gene's germline CDR1 is SGHRS and CDR2 YFSETQ. Trimming pared 2 bases from V and 8 bases from J, leaving 19 bases between. The CDR3 is 15 residues long. Generation of TCR cDNA used 5'RACE template switching (which added a universal primer site and UMIs). Via MiXCR, TCRdb re-called the 5' RACE reads, giving one row per CDR3 protein. The repertoire holds approximately 510,000 distinct CDR3 sequences, with roughly 22% as singletons. The specimen comprised PBMCs, sampled less than 25 days after the first yellow fever vaccination. The chain recombines TRBV5-1 with TRBJ1-2, with D maybe TRBD1 (6 bases). The source is a man younger than 30 who received the YFV17D yellow fever vaccine. The CDR3 protein is CASSLSPGEGPGYTF. CDR3 in DNA: TGCGCCAGCAGCTTATCGCCAGGGGAGGGACCCGGCTACACCTTC. The full variable domain, with the rest looked up from reference TRBV5-1 and TRBJ1-2, is KAGVTQTPRYLIKTRGQQVTLSCSPISGHRSVSWYQQTPGQGLQFLFEYFSETQRNKGNFPGRFSGRQFSNSRSEMNVSTLELGDSALYLCASSLSPGEGPGYTFGSGTRLTVV.